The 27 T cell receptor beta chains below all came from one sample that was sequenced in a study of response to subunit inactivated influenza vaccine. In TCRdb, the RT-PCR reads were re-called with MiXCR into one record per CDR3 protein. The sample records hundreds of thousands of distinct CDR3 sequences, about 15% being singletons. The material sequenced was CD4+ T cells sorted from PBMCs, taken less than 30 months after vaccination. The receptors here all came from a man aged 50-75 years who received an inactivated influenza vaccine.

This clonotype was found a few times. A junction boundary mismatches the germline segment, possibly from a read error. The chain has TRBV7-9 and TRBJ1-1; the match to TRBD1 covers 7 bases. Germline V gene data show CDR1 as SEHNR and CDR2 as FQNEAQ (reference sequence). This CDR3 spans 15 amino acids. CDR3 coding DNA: TGTGCCAGCAGCTTAGAGACAGGGCGTAGCACTGAAGTTTTCTTT. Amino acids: CASSLETGRSTEVFF.

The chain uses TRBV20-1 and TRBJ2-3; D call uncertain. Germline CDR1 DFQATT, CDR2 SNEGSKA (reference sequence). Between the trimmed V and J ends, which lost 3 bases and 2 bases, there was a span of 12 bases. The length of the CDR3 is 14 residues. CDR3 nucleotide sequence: TGCAGTGCTAGTAGGGCCGGGTTCACAGATACGCAGTATTTT. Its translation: CSASRAGFTDTQYF.

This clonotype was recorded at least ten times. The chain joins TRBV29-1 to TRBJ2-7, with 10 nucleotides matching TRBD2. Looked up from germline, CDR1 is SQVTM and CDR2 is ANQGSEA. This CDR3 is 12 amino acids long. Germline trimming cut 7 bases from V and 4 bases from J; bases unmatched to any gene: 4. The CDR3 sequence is CSALAGVYEQYF. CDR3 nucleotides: TGCAGCGCCCTAGCGGGAGTTTACGAGCAGTACTTC.

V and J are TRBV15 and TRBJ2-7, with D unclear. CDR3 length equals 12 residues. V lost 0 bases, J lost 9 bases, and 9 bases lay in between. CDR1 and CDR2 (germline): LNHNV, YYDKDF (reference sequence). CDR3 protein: CATSRDRSRQYF. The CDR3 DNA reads TGTGCCACCAGCAGAGACAGATCGAGGCAGTACTTC.

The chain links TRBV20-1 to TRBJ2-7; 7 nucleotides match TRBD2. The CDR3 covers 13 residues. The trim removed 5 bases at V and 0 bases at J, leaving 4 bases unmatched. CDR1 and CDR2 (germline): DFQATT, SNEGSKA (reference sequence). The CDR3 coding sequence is TGCAGTGCTCGGGGGGTTTCCTCCTACGAGCAGTACTTC. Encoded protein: CSARGVSSYEQYF.

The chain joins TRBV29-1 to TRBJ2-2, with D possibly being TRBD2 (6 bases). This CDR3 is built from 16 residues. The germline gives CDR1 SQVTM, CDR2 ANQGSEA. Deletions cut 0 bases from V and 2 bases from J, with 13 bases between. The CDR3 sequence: CSVEEGRGANTGELFF. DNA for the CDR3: TGCAGCGTTGAAGAAGGCCGCGGGGCAAACACCGGGGAGCTGTTTTTT.

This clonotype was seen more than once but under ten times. CDR3 coding DNA: TGTGCCAGCAGCCCCGGGGACAGCACCTACGAGCAGTACTTC. This codes for CASSPGDSTYEQYF. The chain uses TRBV6-1 and TRBJ2-7; TRBD1 matches at 7 bases. The V gene's germline CDR1 is MNHNS and CDR2 SASEGT. CDR3 length: 14 residues. V lost 6 bases and J lost 2; bases outside the gene matches: 7.

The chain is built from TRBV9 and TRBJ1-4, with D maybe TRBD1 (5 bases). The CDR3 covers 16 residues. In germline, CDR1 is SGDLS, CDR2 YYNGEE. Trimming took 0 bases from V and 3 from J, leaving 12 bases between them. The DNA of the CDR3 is TGTGCCAGCAGCGTAGGTTTCGGGACCCCTAATGAAAAACTGTTTTTT. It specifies CASSVGFGTPNEKLFF.

CDR3 DNA: TGTGCCAGCAGTCGTCGGACAGGGAGCTATGGCTACACCTTC. This translates into CASSRRTGSYGYTF. V and J are TRBV12-3 or TRBV12-4 and TRBJ1-2, with TRBD1 matching over 8 bases. J gave up 4 bases and V 5 bases, and 6 bases lay outside the gene matches. This CDR3 is built from 14 residues.

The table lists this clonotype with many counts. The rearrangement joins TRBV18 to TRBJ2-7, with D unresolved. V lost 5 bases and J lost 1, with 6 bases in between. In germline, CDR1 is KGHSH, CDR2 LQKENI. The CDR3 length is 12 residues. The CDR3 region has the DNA TGTGCCAGCTCATCAGCTTCCTACGAGCAGTACTTC. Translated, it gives CASSSASYEQYF.

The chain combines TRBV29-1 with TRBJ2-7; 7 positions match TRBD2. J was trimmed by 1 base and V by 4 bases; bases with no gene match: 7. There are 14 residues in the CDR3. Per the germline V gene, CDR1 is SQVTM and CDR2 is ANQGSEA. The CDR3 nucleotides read TGCAGCGTTGCCGGCGGGAGAGGTTCCTACGAGCAGTACTTC. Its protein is CSVAGGRGSYEQYF.

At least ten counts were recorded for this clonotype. The CDR3 loop reads CASSQDFDAGELFF. CDR3 DNA: TGTGCCAGCAGCCAAGATTTTGACGCCGGGGAGCTGTTTTTT. This chain uses TRBV3-1 with TRBJ2-2; D not certain. Germline V gene data show CDR1 as LGHDT and CDR2 as YNNKEL (reference sequence). V was trimmed by 0 bases and J by 6 bases, leaving 8 bases between them. The CDR3 sequence is 14 residues long.

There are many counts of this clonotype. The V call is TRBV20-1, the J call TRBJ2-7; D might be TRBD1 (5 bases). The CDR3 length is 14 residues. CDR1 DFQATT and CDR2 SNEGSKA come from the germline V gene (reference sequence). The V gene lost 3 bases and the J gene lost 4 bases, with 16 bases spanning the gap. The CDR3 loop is CSASRQGLPYEQYF. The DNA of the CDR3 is TGCAGTGCTAGTCGGCAGGGTTTGCCGTACGAGCAGTACTTC.

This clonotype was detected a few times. The CDR3 loop is CASSQDAANSGQPQHF. In nucleotides, the CDR3 is TGCGCCAGCAGCCAAGATGCGGCTAATTCGGGTCAGCCCCAGCATTTT. The rearrangement links TRBV4-1 to TRBJ1-5; D gene uncertain. The V end lost 0 bases, the J end lost 6 bases, and 15 bases lay between the germline ends. This CDR3 is built from 16 residues. Germline V gene data show CDR1 as MGHRA and CDR2 as YSYEKL.

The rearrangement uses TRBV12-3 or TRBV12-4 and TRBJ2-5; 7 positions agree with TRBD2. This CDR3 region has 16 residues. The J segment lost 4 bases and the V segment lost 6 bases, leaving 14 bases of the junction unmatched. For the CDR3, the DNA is TGTGCCAGCAGCCGAGCCGTTCGAGCGGGGAGAGAGACCCAGTACTTC. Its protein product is CASSRAVRAGRETQYF.

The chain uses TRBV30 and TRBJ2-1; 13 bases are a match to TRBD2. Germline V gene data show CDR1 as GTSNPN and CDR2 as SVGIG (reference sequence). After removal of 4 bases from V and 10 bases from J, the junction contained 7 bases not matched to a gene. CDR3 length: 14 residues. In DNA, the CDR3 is TGTGCCTGGACTACTAGCGGGAGGGCCGACGAGCAGTTCTTC. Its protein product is CAWTTSGRADEQFF.

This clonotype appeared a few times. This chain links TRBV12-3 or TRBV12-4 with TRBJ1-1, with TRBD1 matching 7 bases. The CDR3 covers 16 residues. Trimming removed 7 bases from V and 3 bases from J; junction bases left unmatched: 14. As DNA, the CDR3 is TGTGCCAGCACCCCCTGGGAGGGGGCTGGGGACACTGAAGCTTTCTTT. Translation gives CASTPWEGAGDTEAFF.

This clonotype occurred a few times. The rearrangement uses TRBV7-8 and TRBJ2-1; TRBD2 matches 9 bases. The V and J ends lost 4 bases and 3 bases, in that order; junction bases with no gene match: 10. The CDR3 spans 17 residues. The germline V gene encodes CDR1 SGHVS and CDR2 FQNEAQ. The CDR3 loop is CASSYTGSGRLYNEQFF. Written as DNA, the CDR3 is TGTGCCAGCAGCTATACAGGGAGCGGGAGGCTCTACAATGAGCAGTTCTTC.

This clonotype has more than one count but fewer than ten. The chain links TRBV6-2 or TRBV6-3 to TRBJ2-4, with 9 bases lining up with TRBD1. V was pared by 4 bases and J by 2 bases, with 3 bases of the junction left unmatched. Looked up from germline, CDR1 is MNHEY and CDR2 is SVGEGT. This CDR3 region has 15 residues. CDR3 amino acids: CASSSQGASKNIQYF. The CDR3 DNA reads TGTGCCAGCAGTTCACAGGGGGCCTCCAAAAACATTCAGTACTTC.

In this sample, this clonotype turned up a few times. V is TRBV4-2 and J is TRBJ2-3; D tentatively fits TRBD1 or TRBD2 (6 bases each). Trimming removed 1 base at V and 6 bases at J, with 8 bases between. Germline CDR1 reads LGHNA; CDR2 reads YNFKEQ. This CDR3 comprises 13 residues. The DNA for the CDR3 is TGTGCCAGCAGCCAAGTAGGGGGGGATACGCAGTATTTT. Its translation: CASSQVGGDTQYF.

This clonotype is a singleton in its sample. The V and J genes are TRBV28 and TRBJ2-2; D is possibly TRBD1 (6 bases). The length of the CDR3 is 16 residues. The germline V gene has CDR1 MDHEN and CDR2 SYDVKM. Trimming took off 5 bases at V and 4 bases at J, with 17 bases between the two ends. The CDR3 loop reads CASSESGTTPTGELFF. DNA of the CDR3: TGTGCCAGCAGTGAAAGTGGGACAACCCCCACCGGGGAGCTGTTTTTT.

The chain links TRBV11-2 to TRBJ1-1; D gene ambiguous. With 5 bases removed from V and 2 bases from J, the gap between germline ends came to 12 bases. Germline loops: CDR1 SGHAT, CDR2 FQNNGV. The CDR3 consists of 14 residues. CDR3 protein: CASSPRERNTEAFF. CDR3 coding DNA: TGTGCCAGCAGCCCCCGGGAGAGAAACACTGAAGCTTTCTTT. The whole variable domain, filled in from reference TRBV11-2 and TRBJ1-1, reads EAGVAQSPRYKIIEKRQSVAFWCNPISGHATLYWYQQILGQGPKLLIQFQNNGVVDDSQLPKDRFSAERLKGVDSTLKIQPAKLEDSAVYLCASSPRERNTEAFFGQGTRLTVV.

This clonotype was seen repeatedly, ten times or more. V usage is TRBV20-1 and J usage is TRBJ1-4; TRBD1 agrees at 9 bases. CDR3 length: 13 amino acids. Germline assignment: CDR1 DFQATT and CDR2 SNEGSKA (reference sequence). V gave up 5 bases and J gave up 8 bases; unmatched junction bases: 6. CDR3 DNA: TGCAGTGCTTCCGGGACAGGGAGGGAAAAACTGTTTTTT. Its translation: CSASGTGREKLFF.

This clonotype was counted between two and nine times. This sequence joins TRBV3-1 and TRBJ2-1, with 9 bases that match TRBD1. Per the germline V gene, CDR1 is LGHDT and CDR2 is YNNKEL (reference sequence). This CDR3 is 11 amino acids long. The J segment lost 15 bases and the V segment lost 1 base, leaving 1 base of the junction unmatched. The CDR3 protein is CASSQGTGVFF. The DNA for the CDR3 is TGTGCCAGCAGCCAAGGGACAGGGGTGTTCTTC.

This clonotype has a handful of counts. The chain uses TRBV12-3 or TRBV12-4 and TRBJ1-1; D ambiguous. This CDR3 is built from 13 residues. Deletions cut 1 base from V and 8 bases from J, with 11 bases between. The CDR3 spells CASSLVPPLEAFF. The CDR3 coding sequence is TGTGCCAGCAGTTTAGTTCCTCCGTTAGAAGCTTTCTTT.

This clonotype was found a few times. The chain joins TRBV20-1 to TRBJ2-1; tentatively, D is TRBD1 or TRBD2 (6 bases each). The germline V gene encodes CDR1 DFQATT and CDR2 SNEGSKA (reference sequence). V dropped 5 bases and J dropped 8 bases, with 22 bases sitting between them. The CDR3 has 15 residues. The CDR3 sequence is CSAGGQSGSRYEQFF. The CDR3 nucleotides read TGCAGTGCTGGGGGCCAGAGCGGGTCTAGATATGAGCAGTTCTTC.

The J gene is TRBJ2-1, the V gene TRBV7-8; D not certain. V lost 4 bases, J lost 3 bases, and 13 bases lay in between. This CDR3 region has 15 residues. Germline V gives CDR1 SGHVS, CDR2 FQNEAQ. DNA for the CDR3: TGTGCCAGCAGCTCAGGAGAGGCCAGCTACAATGAGCAGTTCTTC. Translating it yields CASSSGEASYNEQFF.